A single TCR beta chain is shown here with its context. Other DNA sequences from this sample encode an identical CDR3 as well. The sample belongs to a study of blood T cell repertoires in COVID-19. In the study overall: COVID-19 samples, acute and convalescent, were from the United States, Italy and Spain. PBMCs, B-cell-depleted T cells, or T cells provided the cDNA or gDNA that made up the material.

Under the authors' procedure: Quantification of nucleated cells was approximated via reference gene primer amplification. This table comes from immunoSEQ multiplex PCR, and its TCRdb copy is limited to in-frame clones, with some not included. V and J calls and clone size are copied from that table; D and trimming were computed from the DNA. The table has about 130,000 clones, around 83% seen once. The CDR3 totals 15 residues. The germline V gene has CDR1 MNHEY and CDR2 SVGAGI. V shed 5 bases and J shed 2 bases, with 13 bases lying between them. The chain recombines TRBV6-5 with TRBJ1-5, with D possibly matching TRBD1 (5 bases). This receptor was obtained from a woman between 45 and 60 years old with acute or convalescent COVID-19. Sequenced material: peripheral blood. This CDR3 is CASSLTGVGNQPQHF. In DNA, the CDR3 is TGTGCCAGCAGTCTAACAGGAGTTGGCAATCAGCCCCAGCATTTT.